The rows below give T cell receptor beta chains drawn from one sample of a study of T cell repertoires in cytomegalovirus infection. TCRdb independently ran MiXCR on the reads; one entry per CDR3 protein. The table records under 350,000 distinct CDR3 sequences, roughly a tenth of them present only once. Specimen: PBMCs. The receptor source for this set is a human donor in good health (CMV status not recorded). Some clones in this sample may be carry-over from other donors' samples. Both conserved end residues are part of each CDR3. D genes are given only for firm matches. Expanded clones get a size class; other rows say once, few or many, or leave the size out.

D | size | J | V | CDR3 | DNA
. | many | TRBJ2-6 | TRBV7-9 | CASRDSSGANVLTF | TGTGCCAGCAGAGACAGCTCTGGGGCCAACGTCCTGACTTTC
. | many | TRBJ2-2 | TRBV28 | CASSLSRGDTGELFF | TGTGCCAGCAGTTTATCCCGTGGGGATACCGGGGAGCTGTTTTTT
TRBD2 | few | TRBJ2-1 | TRBV28 | CASRPGTSTYSYNEQFF | TGTGCCAGCAGACCCGGGACTAGCACCTACTCCTACAATGAGCAGTTCTTC
TRBD1 | few | TRBJ1-2 | TRBV12-3/TRBV12-4 | CASTRGNGYTF | TGTGCCAGCACCAGGGGGAATGGCTACACCTTC
. | . | TRBJ1-1 | TRBV29-1 | CSVTENTEAFF | TGCAGCGTTACAGAGAACACTGAAGCTTTCTTT
TRBD1 | . | TRBJ2-5 | TRBV29-1 | CSARAGQGVGETQYF | TGCAGCGCCCGCGCCGGACAGGGGGTTGGCGAGACCCAGTACTTC
. | few | TRBJ2-4 | TRBV7-9 | CASSLKGRPYF | TGTGCCAGCAGCTTAAAAGGACGTCCGTACTTC
. | . | TRBJ2-1 | TRBV10-3 | CATGGGGHYNEQFF | TGTGCCACAGGGGGCGGGGGACACTACAATGAGCAGTTCTTC
. | many | TRBJ1-4 | TRBV28 | CASSLAPSEKLFF | TGTGCCAGCAGTTTAGCGCCCAGCGAAAAACTGTTTTTT
. | few | TRBJ2-1 | TRBV20-1 | CSATISGILRGNEQFF | TGCAGTGCGACCATCTCCGGGATCCTTCGGGGCAATGAGCAGTTCTTC
TRBD2 | many | TRBJ2-5 | TRBV7-9 | CASSTWTSAQETQYF | TGTGCCAGCAGCACTTGGACTAGCGCTCAAGAGACCCAGTACTTC
TRBD1 | many | TRBJ1-3 | TRBV7-2 | CASSFSRQGASGNTIYF | TGTGCCAGCAGCTTTTCACGGCAGGGGGCCTCTGGAAACACCATATATTTT
. | . | TRBJ2-3 | TRBV28 | CASSLNRVLADTQYF | TGTGCCAGCAGTTTAAACAGGGTTCTCGCAGATACGCAGTATTTT
. | . | TRBJ1-1 | TRBV29-1 | CRAGQQNTEAFF | TGCAGGGCTGGACAGCAGAACACTGAAGCTTTCTTT
. | . | TRBJ1-1 | TRBV10-3 | CAISGAGRSAIPEAFF | TGTGCCATCAGTGGGGCCGGACGGTCGGCGATCCCTGAAGCTTTCTTT
. | few | TRBJ1-1 | TRBV12-3/TRBV12-4 | CASSIGTGIEAFF | TGTGCCAGCAGCATAGGGACCGGGATTGAAGCTTTCTTT
. | many | TRBJ2-3 | TRBV6-2/TRBV6-3 | CASSPIRRQGYPDTQYF | TGTGCCAGCAGTCCCATCCGTCGGCAGGGCTACCCAGATACGCAGTATTTT
TRBD2 | many | TRBJ2-1 | TRBV29-1 | CSVAASGYPSSYNEQFF | TGCAGCGTTGCAGCTAGCGGGTATCCAAGCTCCTACAATGAGCAGTTCTTC
. | many | TRBJ2-2 | TRBV28 | CASISGTFTGELFF | TGTGCCAGCATTTCAGGGACGTTCACCGGGGAGCTGTTTTTT
. | many | TRBJ1-1 | TRBV6-2/TRBV6-3 | CASSYYPEGTEAFF | TGTGCCAGCAGTTACTATCCGGAGGGCACTGAAGCTTTCTTT
. | many | TRBJ1-1 | TRBV7-2 | CASSYGRQNTEAFF | TGTGCCAGCAGCTACGGACGGCAGAACACTGAAGCTTTCTTT
. | many | TRBJ2-1 | TRBV19 | CASSMGAGVFNEQFF | TGTGCCAGTAGTATGGGAGCAGGTGTCTTCAATGAGCAGTTCTTC
TRBD2 | . | TRBJ2-2 | TRBV5-1 | CASSPGGLITGELFF | TGCGCCAGCAGTCCGGGGGGGCTGATTACCGGGGAGCTGTTTTTT
. | many | TRBJ2-5 | TRBV11-3 | CASSFSGRQETQYF | TGTGCCAGCAGCTTCTCAGGCAGACAAGAGACCCAGTACTTC
. | many | TRBJ1-5 | TRBV12-3/TRBV12-4 | CASSHPGNQPQHF | TGTGCCAGCAGCCATCCGGGGAATCAGCCCCAGCATTTT
. | . | TRBJ1-6 | TRBV6-5 | CASSYIGTGRPGLLHF | TGTGCCAGCAGTTACATCGGAACAGGGCGCCCAGGGCTCCTCCACTTT
TRBD1 | . | TRBJ2-3 | TRBV29-1 | CSGGQGATDTQYF | TGCAGCGGAGGACAGGGGGCCACAGATACGCAGTATTTT
. | many | TRBJ1-1 | TRBV28 | CASSLLEGGAFF | TGTGCCAGCAGTTTATTAGAGGGGGGAGCTTTCTTT
TRBD2 | . | TRBJ2-1 | TRBV24-1 | CATSGGGGRNEQFF | TGTGCCACCAGTGGGGGCGGGGGAAGAAATGAGCAGTTCTTC
. | many | TRBJ2-1 | TRBV7-8 | CASSLAVEGKYNEQFF | TGTGCCAGCAGCTTAGCCGTAGAGGGAAAGTACAATGAGCAGTTCTTC
. | many | TRBJ2-3 | TRBV6-2/TRBV6-3 | CASSYSHITPSTDTQYF | TGTGCCAGCAGTTACTCACACATCACCCCCAGCACAGATACGCAGTATTTT
TRBD1 | many | TRBJ1-1 | TRBV6-5 | CASSYATGGRTEAFF | TGTGCCAGCAGTTACGCGACAGGGGGCCGCACTGAAGCTTTCTTT
. | once | TRBJ2-5 | TRBV14 | CASSHRRGTGTSETQYF | TGTGCCAGCAGCCACAGAAGAGGGACCGGGACTTCGGAGACCCAGTACTTC
. | . | TRBJ2-3 | TRBV20-1 | CSVPSWASDTQYF | TGCAGTGTCCCCTCGTGGGCCTCAGATACGCAGTATTTT
TRBD1 | many | TRBJ2-1 | TRBV25-1 | CASSATGTGVEQFF | TGTGCCAGCAGTGCCACCGGGACAGGGGTTGAGCAGTTCTTC
TRBD1 | many | TRBJ2-5 | TRBV11-3 | CASRQGGQETQYF | TGTGCCAGCAGACAGGGGGGACAAGAGACCCAGTACTTC
TRBD1 | many | TRBJ2-2 | TRBV11-2 | CASSSLRQGRESGELFF | TGTGCCAGCAGCTCCCTCCGACAGGGGCGGGAATCCGGGGAGCTGTTTTTT